This T cell receptor beta chain was captured in a study of cytomegalovirus exposure and HLA in healthy donors. Broader study findings: Among CMV-associated TCR beta chains, most appeared HLA-restricted in a later analysis. The study designated roughly 150 TCR beta chains cytomegalovirus-associated. A missense DCLRE1C variant was associated with V- and J-gene trimming of TCR beta chains in a later analysis, and an independent cohort replicated the association. Some highly shared sequence variants likely arose as a pipeline artifact.

This clone was seen a handful of times. The antigen is undetermined. The germline CDR1 and CDR2 sequences are SGHRS and YFSETQ. V lost 4 bases to trimming and J lost 2 bases, with 12 bases between them. The CDR3 extends over 15 amino acids. A multiplex PCR was run with 60 Vbeta primers and 13 Jbeta primers. Measured with immunoSEQ multiplex PCR; TCRdb has only the in-frame clones, and not every one. The sample carries over 150,000 clones, just under 80% recorded once. This chain joins TRBV5-1 and TRBJ2-2, with D perhaps TRBD2 (6 bases). The sequencing input was PBMCs. This clonotype originated in a woman aged 45-65 years in good health and CMV-seropositive. The CDR3, as DNA: TGCGCCAGCAGCAGCCGGGACTTAAACACCGGGGAGCTGTTTTTT. Protein: CASSSRDLNTGELFF.